This T cell receptor (beta chain) was recovered during a study of blood T cell repertoires in COVID-19. Assay used: immunoSEQ multiplex PCR; TCRdb lists only in-frame clones, some missing. Among around 260,000 clones listed, around 86% were seen once. Germline V gene lookup returns CDR1 SGDLS and CDR2 YYNGEE. The CDR3 sequence is 14 residues long. V was cut by 0 bases and J by 5 bases, with 11 bases left in between. The receptor was isolated from a woman in her 30s with active or convalescent COVID-19. The sample taken for sequencing was peripheral blood. V is TRBV9 and J is TRBJ1-1; TRBD1 is a possible D gene (6 bases). The CDR3 protein is CASSVVPGETEAFF. CDR3 sequence (DNA): TGTGCCAGCAGCGTAGTTCCAGGGGAGACTGAAGCTTTCTTT.